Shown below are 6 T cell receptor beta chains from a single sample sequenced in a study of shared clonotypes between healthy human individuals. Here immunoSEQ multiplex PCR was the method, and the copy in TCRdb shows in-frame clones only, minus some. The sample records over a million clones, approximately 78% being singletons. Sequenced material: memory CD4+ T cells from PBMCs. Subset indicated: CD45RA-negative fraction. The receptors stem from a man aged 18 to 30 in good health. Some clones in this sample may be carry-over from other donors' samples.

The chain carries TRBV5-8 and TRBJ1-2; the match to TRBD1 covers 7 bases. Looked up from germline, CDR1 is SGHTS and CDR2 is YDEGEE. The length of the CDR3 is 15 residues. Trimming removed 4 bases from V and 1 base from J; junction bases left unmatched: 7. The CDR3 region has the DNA TGTGCCAGCAGCGGCACAGGGGACCTTAACTATGGCTACACCTTC. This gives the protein CASSGTGDLNYGYTF. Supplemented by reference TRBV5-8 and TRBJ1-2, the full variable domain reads EAGVTQSPTHLIKTRGQQATLRCSPISGHTSVYWYQQALGLGLQFLLWYDEGEERNRGNFPPRFSGRQFPNYSSELNVNALELEDSALYLCASSGTGDLNYGYTFGSGTRLTVV.

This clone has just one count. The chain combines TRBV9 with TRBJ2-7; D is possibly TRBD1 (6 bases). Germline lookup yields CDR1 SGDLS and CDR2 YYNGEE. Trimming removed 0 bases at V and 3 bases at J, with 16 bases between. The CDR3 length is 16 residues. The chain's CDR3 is CASSVVAGAVVYEQYF. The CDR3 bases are TGTGCCAGCAGCGTAGTGGCAGGGGCCGTGGTCTACGAGCAGTACTTC.

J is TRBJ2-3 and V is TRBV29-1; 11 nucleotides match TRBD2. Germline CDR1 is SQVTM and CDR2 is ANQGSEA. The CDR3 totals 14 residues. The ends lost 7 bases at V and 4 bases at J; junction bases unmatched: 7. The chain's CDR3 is CSGGTSGTSDTQYF. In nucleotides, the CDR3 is TGCAGCGGCGGGACTAGCGGTACTTCAGATACGCAGTATTTT.

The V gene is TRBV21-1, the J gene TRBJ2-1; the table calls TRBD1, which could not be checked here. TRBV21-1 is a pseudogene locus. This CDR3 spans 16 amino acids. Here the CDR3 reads CASSKEGGQPYNEQFF. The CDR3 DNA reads TGTGCCAGCAGCAAAGAGGGTGGACAGCCCTACAATGAGCAGTTCTTC.

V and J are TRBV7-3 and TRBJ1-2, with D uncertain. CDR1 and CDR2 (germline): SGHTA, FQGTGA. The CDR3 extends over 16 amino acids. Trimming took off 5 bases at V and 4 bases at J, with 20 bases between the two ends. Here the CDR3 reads CASSPSGEGGGYGYTF. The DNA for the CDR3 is TGTGCCAGCAGCCCTAGCGGAGAGGGAGGTGGCTATGGCTACACCTTC.

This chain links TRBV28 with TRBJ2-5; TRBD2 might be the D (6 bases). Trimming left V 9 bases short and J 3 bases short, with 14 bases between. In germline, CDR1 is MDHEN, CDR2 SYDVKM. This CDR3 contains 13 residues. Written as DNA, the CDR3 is TGTGCCAGTTCCACCCCGGGAGAAGAGACCCAGTACTTC. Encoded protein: CASSTPGEETQYF.